The source of this T cell receptor beta chain is a study of shared clonotypes between healthy human individuals (dated by TCRdb to 2018 to 2021). The study in broad terms: Three men and two women, aged 18 to 49 years, made up the cohort. Per donor, three plates each were used for CD4 naive and CD4 memory, two for CD8 naive, and one for CD8 memory. To estimate repertoire size and how much clonotypes are shared between individuals, the study performed deep sequencing of blood TCR repertoires from a handful of healthy adults. Different laboratories and diverse techniques were used to prepare libraries and sequence TCR repertoires, to increase sequencing depth and limit assay-specific biases. Between about 0.85 and 8.9 billion PBMCs per donor were obtained by leukapheresis.

CDR1 and CDR2 were assigned from the germline V gene as SGHRS and YFSETQ. Trimming accounts for 4 bases at V and 5 bases at J, while the number of junction bases matched to no gene is 7. Its CDR3 holds 14 amino acids, cysteine through phenylalanine. Only the CDR3 DNA is retained, 42 bases long and in frame from the first base. The donors were healthy, HIV-negative adults who had no recently reported acute infections or vaccinations. All donors were Caucasian adults living in Nashville, Tennessee, USA. CD4+ T cells were enriched by magnetic negative selection, after which naive cells were positively selected on CD45RA and the negative fraction was taken as the memory subset. Blood was obtained by leukapheresis, after which PBMCs were separated by Ficoll-Histopaque density gradient centrifugation and cryopreserved in liquid nitrogen vapor phase. Analytical flow cytometry was used to check the purity and quantity of every magnetically sorted T cell population. Genomic DNA was isolated from every sorted fraction and measured by UV absorbance on a Nanodrop 2000c.

Using the deep immunoSEQ assay, TCR CDR3 regions were amplified from genomic DNA by multiplex PCR. Extracted genomic DNA from each cell subset was distributed evenly across all wells of several immunoSEQ 96-well plates, and each plate was treated as a replicate. For sorted subsets, around 200 ng genomic DNA, equal to about 30,000 T cell genomes, was loaded into each replicate PCR. The purified libraries were quantified using a Qubit 3.0 fluorometer, sized with a Bioanalyzer 2100, and then quantified again using the KAPA Library Quantification kit. Every immunoSEQ 96-well plate was sequenced on a separate single-read 150-cycle Illumina NextSeq 550 flow cell. For the original study's pipeline: The immunoSEQ output contained only junctional sequences without quality scores, so filtering could not match that applied to full-length reads. To assign V/J genes and CDR3, sequences were annotated using PyIR, a Python wrapper for IgBLAST v1.9, with IMGT germline references. Any read was removed if the V/J assignment was weak (E-value above 1e-6), the CDR3 was missing, or the read contained stop codons, out-of-frame junctions, or ambiguous translated residues. V3J clonotypes were defined by identical inferred V gene, J gene, and CDR3 amino acid sequence. The percentage overlap between two repertoires was calculated by dividing the number of shared unique clonotypes by the size of the smaller repertoire. Repertoire richness was assessed with RTK rarefaction, the Chao1 estimator, and Recon v2.1 estimates of unobserved clonotypes. Generation probabilities for all TCRbeta clonotypes obtained by the gDNA method from a few donors were computed using OLGA. TCRdb provides this immuneACCESS table in a form limited to in-frame rearrangements. Some clones are lacking; in checked studies, under half of them reflect an unresolved V gene, and why the rest are absent is not known. That table gives V, J and clone size, and the DNA gave D and trimming. The sample table holds more than 550,000 clones, of which roughly two thirds were seen once. The ten largest account for about 1.7% of the sample.

On this clone itself: Its specific antigen is unknown. Base-call qualities are not available, and no considerably larger clone is one nucleotide away.

Study-level results and caveats: The genetic and exposure-history diversity represented was limited by the small number of donors. Pairwise subsampling indicated that sequencing depth was expected to affect the degree of clonotype sharing among donors. Compared with non-shared clonotypes, clonotypes shared by all four sorted-subset donors had higher generation probabilities. Estimated clonotype richness was generally larger for naive than for memory subsets. Sampling was restricted to blood, and TCR repertoires in tissues likely differ from the TCR repertoires found in blood. When several donors were compared, the shared fraction of clonotypes was around 5% for naive CD4, around 3.5% for naive CD8, about 2.4% for memory CD4, and 0.35% to 0.4% for memory CD8. Incomplete sequencing was indicated by rarefaction of sorted-subset datasets, despite the large sequencing depth.

The specimen was memory CD4+ T cells sorted from blood. This specimen's cell subset or site label, per the study, means: CD45RA-negative fraction. The rearranged chain carries TRBV5-1 and TRBJ2-7, with TRBD1 matching 9 junction bases. This receptor was taken from a woman aged 30 to 39 in good health. The sequenced DNA: TGCGCCAGCAGCCCATGGACAGGGGAGGACGAGCAGTACTTC. This encodes CASSPWTGEDEQYF.